Below, 28 T cell receptor beta chains from the same sample are listed, as sequenced in a study of blood T cell repertoires in COVID-19. Sequencing used immunoSEQ multiplex PCR; TCRdb keeps in-frame clones, though not all of them. The profile shows approximately 500,000 clones, approximately 83% of them singletons. Sample: peripheral blood. The receptors were gathered from a human donor in a cohort sampled during active COVID-19.

V and J are TRBV5-1 and TRBJ2-7, with a weak D call TRBD1 (6 bases). The length of the CDR3 is 14 residues. Germline CDR1 SGHRS, CDR2 YFSETQ. V was cut by 3 bases and J by 0 bases, with 10 bases left in between. The CDR3 DNA sequence: TGCGCCAGCAGCTCCGGACAGACCTCCTACGAGCAGTACTTC. This sequence encodes CASSSGQTSYEQYF.

This chain connects TRBV4-2 to TRBJ2-2, with D possibly matching TRBD2 (6 bases). V lost 5 bases and J 5 bases, leaving 18 bases between the germline ends. The CDR3 is 16 residues long. CDR1 and CDR2 (germline): LGHNA, YNFKEQ. The CDR3 sequence is CASSSLRLGATGELFF. As DNA, the CDR3 is TGTGCCAGCAGCTCGCTTCGACTAGGTGCGACCGGGGAGCTGTTTTTT.

The rearrangement links TRBV29-1 to TRBJ2-1; TRBD2 aligns across 10 bases. The germline V gene has CDR1 SQVTM and CDR2 ANQGSEA. V trimming: 5 bases; J trimming: 5 bases; junction bases outside the gene matches: 9. The CDR3 covers 15 residues. The CDR3 loop reads CSVPHFSGGHNEQFF. DNA for the CDR3: TGCAGCGTTCCCCATTTTAGCGGGGGGCACAATGAGCAGTTCTTC.

The chain is built from TRBV15 and TRBJ1-2; 8 nucleotides agree with TRBD1. Looked up from germline, CDR1 is LNHNV and CDR2 is YYDKDF (reference sequence). The CDR3 has 15 residues. V was clipped by 1 base and J by 1 base; unmatched bases: 2. For the CDR3, the DNA is TGTGCCACCAGCAGAGCCGGACAGGGTAACTATGGCTACACCTTC. This gives the protein CATSRAGQGNYGYTF.

This clone was observed a few times. The CDR3 reads CASSLDNSPGQGSNGYTF. The CDR3 DNA reads as TGCGCCAGCAGCTTGGATAACAGCCCGGGACAGGGATCTAATGGCTACACCTTC. J is TRBJ1-2 and V is TRBV5-1; 9 bases agree with TRBD1. The germline CDR1 and CDR2 sequences are SGHRS and YFSETQ. This CDR3 is 18 amino acids long. V trimming: 0 bases; J trimming: 6 bases; junction bases outside the gene matches: 15.

The genes are TRBV11-2 and TRBJ1-1, with a tentative D call TRBD1 (5 bases). This CDR3 spans 15 amino acids. Germline values: CDR1 SGHAT, CDR2 FQNNGV. V lost 0 bases, J lost 8 bases, and 16 bases lay in between. Written as DNA, the CDR3 is TGTGCCAGCAGCTTAGATTGGGCCAGGGCGTCCGAAGCTTTCTTT. This gives the protein CASSLDWARASEAFF.

The chain combines TRBV5-1 with TRBJ2-5, with D perhaps matching TRBD1 (5 bases). Germline V gene data show CDR1 as SGHRS and CDR2 as YFSETQ. The CDR3 has 14 amino acids. Trimming took off 2 bases at V and 2 bases at J, with 10 bases between the two ends. CDR3 sequence: CASSFQGHQETQYF. The CDR3, as DNA: TGCGCCAGCAGCTTCCAGGGCCATCAAGAGACCCAGTACTTC. Supplemented by reference TRBV5-1 and TRBJ2-5, the full variable domain reads KAGVTQTPRYLIKTRGQQVTLSCSPISGHRSVSWYQQTPGQGLQFLFEYFSETQRNKGNFPGRFSGRQFSNSRSEMNVSTLELGDSALYLCASSFQGHQETQYFGPGTRLLVL.

The V and J genes are TRBV20-1 and TRBJ2-7; 8 bases match TRBD1. Germline-derived CDR1 and CDR2 are DFQATT and SNEGSKA (reference sequence). V trimming: 4 bases; J trimming: 9 bases; junction bases outside the gene matches: 5. CDR3 length: 11 amino acids. The chain's CDR3 is CSATPGGGQYF. The CDR3 region has the DNA TGCAGTGCTACTCCAGGGGGCGGGCAGTACTTC.

The CDR3 loop is CATSRDQVVLNQPQHF. CDR3 nucleotide sequence: TGTGCCACCAGCAGAGATCAGGTCGTCCTGAATCAGCCCCAGCATTTT. The rearrangement joins TRBV15 to TRBJ1-5; D is unclear. Germline-derived CDR1 and CDR2 are LNHNV and YYDKDF (reference sequence). CDR3 length: 16 amino acids. Trimming pared 0 bases from V and 4 bases from J, leaving 13 bases between.

The sample holds one count of this clone. The rearrangement uses TRBV25-1 and TRBJ2-2, with D perhaps TRBD2 (5 bases). V was pared by 8 bases and J by 0 bases, with 10 bases between. Looked up from germline, CDR1 is MGHDK and CDR2 is SYGVNS. The CDR3 runs 14 residues. This chain's CDR3 is CASGKTTNTGELFF. The CDR3 DNA sequence: TGTGCCAGCGGAAAGACTACGAACACCGGGGAGCTGTTTTTT.

As for this clone: Other nucleotide sequences in the sample specify the same CDR3. The chain uses TRBV19 and TRBJ2-1; D possibly corresponds to TRBD1 (5 bases). Trimming left V 4 bases short and J 6 bases short, with 10 bases between. CDR1 and CDR2 (germline): LNHDA, SQIVND (reference sequence). This CDR3 contains 13 residues. This CDR3 is CASSTIRGNEQFF. In nucleotides, the CDR3 is TGTGCCAGTAGTACCATTAGGGGCAATGAGCAGTTCTTC.

The rearrangement uses TRBV7-2 and TRBJ2-1, with TRBD2 matching 9 bases. CDR1 is SGHTA, CDR2 FQGNSA, per germline. The CDR3 is 16 residues long. The V segment lost 6 bases and the J segment 6 bases; nucleotides outside the gene matches: 12. The CDR3 reads CASRSGSGSFGNEQFF. The CDR3 region has the DNA TGTGCCAGCAGGTCAGGTAGCGGGAGTTTTGGCAATGAGCAGTTCTTC.

This sequence joins TRBV28 and TRBJ2-3; D unclear. CDR1 is MDHEN and CDR2 is SYDVKM in the germline V gene. With 5 bases removed from V and 0 bases from J, the gap between germline ends came to 12 bases. The CDR3 consists of 15 residues. The DNA of the CDR3 is TGTGCCAGCAGTCCGACGAGGTCTAGCACAGATACGCAGTATTTT. This sequence encodes CASSPTRSSTDTQYF.

The chain is built from TRBV14 and TRBJ2-7; 9 positions match TRBD2. With V trimmed by 3 bases and J by 0 bases, 3 bases remained unmatched. CDR1 and CDR2 from the germline V gene are SGHDN and FVKESK. The length of the CDR3 is 15 residues. CDR3: CASSQAGGGSYEQYF. As DNA, the CDR3 is TGTGCCAGCAGCCAGGCGGGAGGGGGCTCCTACGAGCAGTACTTC. The whole variable domain, remainder taken from reference TRBV14 and TRBJ2-7, is EAGVTQFPSHSVIEKGQTVTLRCDPISGHDNLYWYRRVMGKEIKFLLHFVKESKQDESGMPNNRFLAERTGGTYSTLKVQPAELEDSGVYFCASSQAGGGSYEQYFGPGTRLTVT.

The rearrangement joins TRBV5-1 to TRBJ2-1, with D perhaps matching TRBD1 (6 bases). This CDR3 is 15 amino acids long. Germline-derived CDR1 and CDR2 are SGHRS and YFSETQ. Trimming pared 0 bases from V and 2 bases from J, leaving 9 bases between. The CDR3 protein is CASSLARTAYNEQFF. CDR3 nucleotides: TGCGCCAGCAGCTTGGCCCGGACAGCCTACAATGAGCAGTTCTTC.

This clone showed up just a few times. V usage is TRBV5-1 and J usage is TRBJ2-1; D perhaps matches TRBD2 (5 bases). CDR1 and CDR2 from the germline V gene are SGHRS and YFSETQ. V was trimmed by 6 bases and J by 0 bases, leaving 16 bases between them. The CDR3 contains 16 residues. CDR3 DNA: TGCGCCAGCATGCTAAGGGCGGGTAGCTCCTACAATGAGCAGTTCTTC. Translated: CASMLRAGSSYNEQFF.

This clone has a count of ten or more. This sequence joins TRBV30 and TRBJ1-3; 7 nucleotides match TRBD1. Germline V gene data show CDR1 as GTSNPN and CDR2 as SVGIG (reference sequence). The CDR3 covers 13 residues. V lost 4 bases and J lost 4; bases outside the gene matches: 4. The CDR3 nucleotides are TGTGCCTGGAACAGGGGAACGGGAAACACCATATATTTT. As protein: CAWNRGTGNTIYF.

The chain couples TRBV7-3 to TRBJ1-2; the match to TRBD1 covers 8 bases. V was pared by 5 bases and J by 7 bases, with 3 bases of the junction left unmatched. CDR3 length: 12 amino acids. Germline values: CDR1 SGHTA, CDR2 FQGTGA. Here the CDR3 reads CASSLQGAGYTF. The CDR3, as DNA: TGTGCCAGCAGCCTCCAGGGGGCTGGCTACACCTTC. The full variable domain, with the rest looked up from reference TRBV7-3 and TRBJ1-2, is GAGVSQTPSNKVTEKGKYVELRCDPISGHTALYWYRQSLGQGPEFLIYFQGTGAADDSGLPNDRFFAVRPEGSVSTLKIQRTERGDSAVYLCASSLQGAGYTFGSGTRLTVV.

The chain employs TRBV28 and TRBJ2-1; TRBD1 is a possible D gene (5 bases). The CDR3 sequence is 17 residues long. Germline lookup yields CDR1 MDHEN and CDR2 SYDVKM. Trimming shortened V by 4 bases and J by 7 bases, and 23 bases separated the two germline ends. In DNA form, the CDR3 reads TGTGCCAGCAGTTCTACAGGATCCCCCCAACAATGGAATGAGCAGTTCTTC. It is translated as CASSSTGSPQQWNEQFF.

The count of this clone is one. This chain links TRBV28 with TRBJ1-3; D gene ambiguous. Per the germline V gene, CDR1 is MDHEN and CDR2 is SYDVKM. V was trimmed by 5 bases and J by 0 bases, leaving 11 bases between them. The CDR3 sequence is 15 residues long. CDR3 sequence: CASSTAPLSGNTIYF. In DNA form, the CDR3 reads TGTGCCAGCAGTACAGCTCCCCTCTCTGGAAACACCATATATTTT.

V is TRBV9 and J is TRBJ1-5; 7 bases are shared with TRBD1. The junction had 4 bases not matched to a gene; V was cut back by 4 bases and J by 3 bases. Germline values: CDR1 SGDLS, CDR2 YYNGEE. The CDR3 runs to 14 residues. CDR3 protein: CASSSTGFNQPQHF. The DNA for the CDR3 is TGTGCCAGCAGCTCGACAGGGTTCAATCAGCCCCAGCATTTT.

The rearrangement joins TRBV27 to TRBJ2-4, with 8 bases that match TRBD1. Trimming took 0 bases from V and 8 from J; bases not matched to a gene: 6. CDR3 size: 15 residues. The germline V gene has CDR1 MNHEY and CDR2 SMNVEV (reference sequence). This CDR3 reads CASSLSWTGLDIQYF. CDR3 in DNA: TGTGCCAGCAGTTTATCATGGACAGGGTTGGACATTCAGTACTTC.

The chain is built from TRBV10-3 and TRBJ2-5; TRBD1 matches at 8 bases. The CDR3 is 13 amino acids. With V trimmed by 5 bases and J by 2 bases, 1 base remained unmatched. Germline V gene data show CDR1 as ENHRY and CDR2 as SYGVKD. The CDR3 is CAISWDRQETQYF. CDR3 nucleotide sequence: TGTGCCATCAGTTGGGACAGGCAAGAGACCCAGTACTTC.

The chain recombines TRBV10-3 with TRBJ2-3; 9 nucleotides match TRBD1. The trim removed 9 bases at V and 5 bases at J, leaving 9 bases unmatched. Germline-derived CDR1 and CDR2 are ENHRY and SYGVKD. There are 14 residues in the CDR3. The DNA of the CDR3 is TGTGCCATGGCTCCCGGGACAGGGCAAGATACGCAGTATTTT. This encodes CAMAPGTGQDTQYF.

The chain is built from TRBV11-3 and TRBJ1-1; D not certain. The CDR3 has 14 residues. The V gene lost 2 bases and the J gene lost 1 base, with 8 bases spanning the gap. Germline CDR1 reads SGHNT; CDR2 reads YENEEA. This CDR3 is CASSLSSTNTEAFF. In DNA, the CDR3 is TGTGCCAGCAGCTTAAGTTCTACGAACACTGAAGCTTTCTTT.

This clone was counted only a few times. The chain couples TRBV2 to TRBJ2-1; 11 positions agree with TRBD2. CDR3 size: 15 residues. With V trimmed by 7 bases and J by 4 bases, 6 bases remained unmatched. The V gene's germline CDR1 is SNHLY and CDR2 FYNNEI. CDR3 residues: CASKPGTSGYNEQFF. In DNA, the CDR3 is TGTGCCAGCAAACCCGGGACTAGCGGATACAATGAGCAGTTCTTC. Full variable domain (rest looked up from reference TRBV2 and TRBJ2-1): EPEVTQTPSHQVTQMGQEVILRCVPISNHLYFYWYRQILGQKVEFLVSFYNNEISEKSEIFDDQFSVERPDGSNFTLKIRSTKLEDSAMYFCASKPGTSGYNEQFFGPGTRLTVL.

The gene calls are TRBV19 and TRBJ2-1; D unclear. This CDR3 is built from 15 residues. The V end lost 1 base, the J end lost 9 bases, and 16 bases lay between the germline ends. Germline V gene data show CDR1 as LNHDA and CDR2 as SQIVND (reference sequence). Here the CDR3 reads CASSIGRSIWSEQFF. CDR3 coding DNA: TGTGCCAGTAGTATAGGGCGGTCCATATGGTCTGAGCAGTTCTTC. Full variable domain (rest looked up from reference TRBV19 and TRBJ2-1): DGGITQSPKYLFRKEGQNVTLSCEQNLNHDAMYWYRQDPGQGLRLIYYSQIVNDFQKGDIAEGYSVSREKKESFPLTVTSAQKNPTAFYLCASSIGRSIWSEQFFGPGTRLTVL.

This chain joins TRBV10-1 and TRBJ1-3, with 10 positions matching TRBD1. This CDR3 is built from 17 residues. The germline V gene encodes CDR1 WNHNN and CDR2 SYGVQD (reference sequence). The junction had 14 bases not matched to a gene; V was cut back by 10 bases and J by 2 bases. DNA for the CDR3: TGCGCCATCAGGACAGGGGGGGGATTGTTCCCTGGAAACACCATATATTTT. This translates into CAIRTGGGLFPGNTIYF.